This is a list of T cell receptor beta chains from one sample in a study of shared clonotypes between healthy human individuals. Using immunoSEQ multiplex PCR, the repertoire was profiled, and TCRdb retains in-frame clones only, with some absent. The sample lists 2 million to 2.5 million clones; around 93% were seen once. Sequences were obtained from naive CD4+ T cells from PBMCs. These receptor sequences come from a man aged 18-30 years in good health. Some clones in this sample may be carry-over from other donors' samples. CDR3s include the opening cysteine and the closing phenylalanine or tryptophan. D genes are given only for firm matches. Where a row states a size, it is once, few, many or the class of an expanded clone; other rows omit it.

d_call: -; j_call: TRBJ1-5; v_call: TRBV28; clone_size: -; cdr3_nt: TGTGCCAGCAATGAAGTAAATCAGCCCCAGCATTTT; cdr3_aa: CASNEVNQPQHF
d_call: -; j_call: TRBJ1-1; v_call: TRBV10-3; clone_size: -; cdr3_nt: TGTGCCATCAGTGAAACAGGGCCCACTGAAGCTTTCTTT; cdr3_aa: CAISETGPTEAFF
d_call: -; j_call: TRBJ1-2; v_call: TRBV5-1; clone_size: -; cdr3_nt: TGCGCCAGCAGCTTGGAGATTAACACGAACTATGGCTACACCTTC; cdr3_aa: CASSLEINTNYGYTF
d_call: TRBD1; j_call: TRBJ2-7; v_call: TRBV11-2; clone_size: -; cdr3_nt: TGTGCCAGCAGACGATTTGAGGGACAGGGTGGGGAGCAGTACTTC; cdr3_aa: CASRRFEGQGGEQYF
d_call: -; j_call: TRBJ1-1; v_call: TRBV29-1; clone_size: few; cdr3_nt: TGCAGCGTTGACAGGGCGAACACTGAAGCTTTCTTT; cdr3_aa: CSVDRANTEAFF
d_call: -; j_call: TRBJ1-3; v_call: TRBV5-4; clone_size: once; cdr3_nt: TGTGCCAGCAGCCCACACGGGGCTGGAAACACCATATATTTT; cdr3_aa: CASSPHGAGNTIYF
d_call: -; j_call: TRBJ1-6; v_call: TRBV18; clone_size: -; cdr3_nt: TGTGCCAGCTCATCATACCAGGGGACGGCCCATGCCGCCCTCCACTTT; cdr3_aa: CASSSYQGTAHAALHF
d_call: -; j_call: TRBJ1-3; v_call: TRBV28; clone_size: -; cdr3_nt: TGTGCCAGCAGAACAGGGCCTTCTGGAAACACCATATATTTT; cdr3_aa: CASRTGPSGNTIYF
d_call: TRBD1; j_call: TRBJ2-5; v_call: TRBV5-1; clone_size: -; cdr3_nt: TGCGCCAGCAGCTTGGACAGGGGCGGGGAGACCCAGTACTTC; cdr3_aa: CASSLDRGGETQYF
d_call: -; j_call: TRBJ1-2; v_call: TRBV5-1; clone_size: -; cdr3_nt: TGCGCCAGCAGCTTGGCCCAGGGCGGGTATGGCTACACCTTC; cdr3_aa: CASSLAQGGYGYTF
d_call: -; j_call: TRBJ1-2; v_call: TRBV9; clone_size: -; cdr3_nt: TGTGCCAGCAGCGTAGAGGGCCAACCTTCCTATGGCTACACCTTC; cdr3_aa: CASSVEGQPSYGYTF
d_call: -; j_call: TRBJ2-7; v_call: TRBV11-1; clone_size: -; cdr3_nt: TGTGCCAGCAGCCCCCGCAGGGGGGCTTTCTACGAGCAGTACTTC; cdr3_aa: CASSPRRGAFYEQYF
d_call: TRBD1; j_call: TRBJ2-6; v_call: TRBV5-1; clone_size: -; cdr3_nt: TGCGCCAGCGCGAATAACCGGGACAGCCAAAGGGGGGCCAACGTCCTGACTTTC; cdr3_aa: CASANNRDSQRGANVLTF
d_call: -; j_call: TRBJ2-2; v_call: TRBV21-1; clone_size: few; cdr3_nt: TGTGCCAGCAGCGCCGAAGGGGAGCTGTTTTTT; cdr3_aa: CASSAEGELFF
d_call: TRBD1; j_call: TRBJ2-5; v_call: TRBV7-9; clone_size: -; cdr3_nt: TGTGCCAGCAGCTTAGCTACAGGGGGAGAGACCCAGTACTTC; cdr3_aa: CASSLATGGETQYF
d_call: TRBD1; j_call: TRBJ1-5; v_call: TRBV4-1; clone_size: once; cdr3_nt: TGCGCCAGCAGCCAAGGCTTGAGACAGGGGGTAGTTGGGAGCAATCAGCCCCAGCATTTT; cdr3_aa: CASSQGLRQGVVGSNQPQHF
d_call: -; j_call: TRBJ1-1; v_call: TRBV7-3; clone_size: -; cdr3_nt: TGTGCCAGCAGCTTATTCGGCATCCGGAACACTGAAGCTTTCTTT; cdr3_aa: CASSLFGIRNTEAFF
d_call: TRBD1; j_call: TRBJ1-4; v_call: TRBV28; clone_size: -; cdr3_nt: TGTGCCAGCAGTCCCCGCGGGACAGAACTGTTTTTT; cdr3_aa: CASSPRGTELFF
d_call: -; j_call: TRBJ2-7; v_call: TRBV28; clone_size: -; cdr3_nt: TGTGCCAGCTCTCGGGGGGCGGGTACCTACGAGCAGTACTTC; cdr3_aa: CASSRGAGTYEQYF
d_call: -; j_call: TRBJ2-5; v_call: TRBV25-1; clone_size: -; cdr3_nt: TGTGCCAGCAGTGAACAGGGGGGGAAACAGACCCAGTACTTC; cdr3_aa: CASSEQGGKQTQYF
d_call: -; j_call: TRBJ2-7; v_call: TRBV5-1; clone_size: -; cdr3_nt: TGCGCCAGCAGCCCGCCCATGGAACTCGGGGAGCAGTACTTC; cdr3_aa: CASSPPMELGEQYF
d_call: TRBD2; j_call: TRBJ2-7; v_call: TRBV6-6; clone_size: -; cdr3_nt: TGTGCCAGCAGTTACCGTTCCGCGGGAGTGGTGGTCGAGCAGTACTTC; cdr3_aa: CASSYRSAGVVVEQYF
d_call: -; j_call: TRBJ1-4; v_call: TRBV10-1; clone_size: -; cdr3_nt: TGCGCCAGCAGTGAGCCCAATCCGTTCGCCTCACGGGGACTGTTTTTT; cdr3_aa: CASSEPNPFASRGLFF
d_call: -; j_call: TRBJ1-1; v_call: TRBV6-5; clone_size: -; cdr3_nt: TGTGCCAGCAGGGAGACAGGCCAGAACACTGAAGCTTTCTTT; cdr3_aa: CASRETGQNTEAFF
d_call: -; j_call: TRBJ1-5; v_call: TRBV7-2; clone_size: -; cdr3_nt: TGTGCCAGCAGCCGATCAGGGCCCGGACAGCCCCAGCATTTT; cdr3_aa: CASSRSGPGQPQHF
d_call: -; j_call: TRBJ2-7; v_call: TRBV28; clone_size: -; cdr3_nt: TGTGCCAGCGGCCGGGACCCTTCCTACGAGCAGTACTTC; cdr3_aa: CASGRDPSYEQYF
d_call: TRBD2; j_call: TRBJ2-3; v_call: TRBV4-2; clone_size: -; cdr3_nt: TGTGCCAGCAGCCCTTTTCGGCGGGAGGGCCCAGATACGCAGTATTTT; cdr3_aa: CASSPFRREGPDTQYF
d_call: -; j_call: TRBJ2-1; v_call: TRBV5-1; clone_size: -; cdr3_nt: TGCGCCAGCAGCTTGGAGCCAGCGCGGGAGCAGTTCTTC; cdr3_aa: CASSLEPAREQFF
d_call: -; j_call: TRBJ2-7; v_call: TRBV5-6; clone_size: -; cdr3_nt: TGTGCCAGCAGCTTGGCTGGGGGAACTTTAAGCGAGCAGTACTTC; cdr3_aa: CASSLAGGTLSEQYF
d_call: -; j_call: TRBJ2-2; v_call: TRBV7-2; clone_size: once; cdr3_nt: TGTGCCAGCAGCTTAGAGGGGAGCCTCACCGGGGAGCTGTTTTTT; cdr3_aa: CASSLEGSLTGELFF
d_call: -; j_call: TRBJ1-1; v_call: TRBV7-2; clone_size: -; cdr3_nt: TGTGCCAGCAGCCCCAGGATTAACACTGAAGCTTTCTTT; cdr3_aa: CASSPRINTEAFF
d_call: -; j_call: TRBJ2-5; v_call: TRBV7-9; clone_size: once; cdr3_nt: TGTGCCAGCAGCTTAGGTAGTCAGGGGCGATTACAAGAGACCCAGTACTTC; cdr3_aa: CASSLGSQGRLQETQYF
d_call: TRBD2; j_call: TRBJ2-5; v_call: TRBV9; clone_size: -; cdr3_nt: TGTGCCAGCAGCGTATCGACTAGCGGGATAGAGACCCAGTACTTC; cdr3_aa: CASSVSTSGIETQYF
d_call: TRBD2; j_call: TRBJ2-7; v_call: TRBV4-1; clone_size: -; cdr3_nt: TGCGCCAGCAGCCAAGCTAGGATCTGGCGGGAGCTTAACGCCTACGAGCAGTACTTC; cdr3_aa: CASSQARIWRELNAYEQYF
d_call: TRBD1; j_call: TRBJ1-2; v_call: TRBV25-1; clone_size: -; cdr3_nt: TGTGCCAGCAGTGCAAAGACAGGGGTCTATGGCTACACCTTC; cdr3_aa: CASSAKTGVYGYTF
d_call: -; j_call: TRBJ2-1; v_call: TRBV14; clone_size: -; cdr3_nt: TGTGCCAGCAGCCAATACACGGGCTACAATGAGCAGTTCTTC; cdr3_aa: CASSQYTGYNEQFF
d_call: -; j_call: TRBJ2-7; v_call: TRBV9; clone_size: -; cdr3_nt: TGTGCCAGCAGCGACCTTAACAGGGACCTAGACTACGAGCAGTACTTC; cdr3_aa: CASSDLNRDLDYEQYF
d_call: -; j_call: TRBJ1-3; v_call: TRBV5-1; clone_size: -; cdr3_nt: TGCGCCAGCAGCTTCAGGCCATCGTCTGGAAACACCATATATTTT; cdr3_aa: CASSFRPSSGNTIYF
d_call: TRBD2; j_call: TRBJ2-2; v_call: TRBV18; clone_size: -; cdr3_nt: TGTGCCAGCTCACCGGGACTAGCGGGCACGAACACCGGGGAGCTGTTTTTT; cdr3_aa: CASSPGLAGTNTGELFF
d_call: -; j_call: TRBJ1-1; v_call: TRBV6-1; clone_size: few; cdr3_nt: TGTGCCAGCAGCCCTAACGGAATGAACACTGAAGCTTTCTTT; cdr3_aa: CASSPNGMNTEAFF
d_call: -; j_call: TRBJ2-2; v_call: TRBV5-1; clone_size: -; cdr3_nt: TGCGCCAGCAGCTTACAGGGAATCACCGGGGAGCTGTTTTTT; cdr3_aa: CASSLQGITGELFF
d_call: -; j_call: TRBJ1-4; v_call: TRBV7-9; clone_size: once; cdr3_nt: TGTGCCAGCTCCAGGGGTGCAACTAATGAAAAACTGTTTTTT; cdr3_aa: CASSRGATNEKLFF
d_call: -; j_call: TRBJ1-2; v_call: TRBV28; clone_size: -; cdr3_nt: TGTGCCAGCAGCACACCACGGGGGGCAAGAGGCTACACCTTC; cdr3_aa: CASSTPRGARGYTF
d_call: -; j_call: TRBJ2-1; v_call: TRBV4-1; clone_size: -; cdr3_nt: TGCGCCAGCAGCCAAGATGAGGATGAGCAGTTCTTC; cdr3_aa: CASSQDEDEQFF
d_call: TRBD1; j_call: TRBJ1-1; v_call: TRBV10-1; clone_size: few; cdr3_nt: TGCGCCAGCAGTGAGGCGACAGGGCACAAAGCTTTCTTT; cdr3_aa: CASSEATGHKAFF
d_call: TRBD2; j_call: TRBJ2-3; v_call: TRBV6-1; clone_size: -; cdr3_nt: TGTGCCAGCAGTGGAGCGGGACTAGCGGTTTACACAGATACGCAGTATTTT; cdr3_aa: CASSGAGLAVYTDTQYF
d_call: -; j_call: TRBJ1-4; v_call: TRBV4-3; clone_size: -; cdr3_nt: TGCGCCAGCAGCCAAGATTGGGCGGGAGAAAAACTGTTTTTT; cdr3_aa: CASSQDWAGEKLFF
d_call: -; j_call: TRBJ2-6; v_call: TRBV19; clone_size: -; cdr3_nt: TGTGCCAGTAGCCTCGGACTTGGAGGGGCCAACGTCCTGACTTTC; cdr3_aa: CASSLGLGGANVLTF
d_call: TRBD1; j_call: TRBJ2-7; v_call: TRBV6-5; clone_size: -; cdr3_nt: TGTGCCAGCAGGGGGGGGACAGGGGAACGCGAGCAGTACTTC; cdr3_aa: CASRGGTGEREQYF
d_call: TRBD1; j_call: TRBJ2-7; v_call: TRBV7-2; clone_size: once; cdr3_nt: TGTGCCAGCAGCACGATGGGACAGAGCTCCTACGAGCAGTACTTC; cdr3_aa: CASSTMGQSSYEQYF
d_call: -; j_call: TRBJ2-1; v_call: TRBV5-6; clone_size: -; cdr3_nt: TGTGCCAGCAGCTTGGGACAGGCCTCCTACAATGAGCAGTTCTTC; cdr3_aa: CASSLGQASYNEQFF
d_call: TRBD1; j_call: TRBJ2-5; v_call: TRBV19; clone_size: -; cdr3_nt: TGTGCCAGTAGTATAGTGGGACAGGTTAAAGAGACCCAGTACTTC; cdr3_aa: CASSIVGQVKETQYF
d_call: TRBD1; j_call: TRBJ2-3; v_call: TRBV18; clone_size: once; cdr3_nt: TGTGCCAGCTCACCCGGACAGGGGACCACAGATACGCAGTATTTT; cdr3_aa: CASSPGQGTTDTQYF
d_call: TRBD1; j_call: TRBJ2-5; v_call: TRBV4-3; clone_size: -; cdr3_nt: TGCGCCAGCAGCCCCCGGACAGGGCGAGAGACCCAGTACTTC; cdr3_aa: CASSPRTGRETQYF
d_call: -; j_call: TRBJ1-2; v_call: TRBV28; clone_size: once; cdr3_nt: TGTGCCAGCAGCCCCCCCTCCTTAGGACGGGTGGGGGGCTACACCTTC; cdr3_aa: CASSPPSLGRVGGYTF
d_call: -; j_call: TRBJ1-3; v_call: TRBV14; clone_size: -; cdr3_nt: TGTGCCAGCAGCCCTGCCGGCTCTGGAAACACCATATATTTT; cdr3_aa: CASSPAGSGNTIYF
d_call: -; j_call: TRBJ1-5; v_call: TRBV7-8; clone_size: -; cdr3_nt: TGTGCCAGCAGCTTGAACAGGGCCTTTATGCAGCCCCAGCATTTT; cdr3_aa: CASSLNRAFMQPQHF
d_call: -; j_call: TRBJ2-7; v_call: TRBV28; clone_size: -; cdr3_nt: TGTGCCAGCAGTTCCGGACGGGGGCAGGAGCAGTACTTC; cdr3_aa: CASSSGRGQEQYF
d_call: TRBD1; j_call: TRBJ1-3; v_call: TRBV10-3; clone_size: once; cdr3_nt: TGTGCCATCAGTGAGGGGCAGGGGGCATCGGGCGGAAACACCATATATTTT; cdr3_aa: CAISEGQGASGGNTIYF
d_call: TRBD2; j_call: TRBJ2-2; v_call: TRBV23-1; clone_size: -; cdr3_nt: TGCGCCAGCAGTCCCGGGGGGGACACCGGGGAGCTGTTTTTT; cdr3_aa: CASSPGGDTGELFF